Listed below are T cell receptor beta chains from one sample, sequenced in a study of blood T cell repertoires in COVID-19. Generated by immunoSEQ multiplex PCR, the TCRdb table keeps only in-frame clones and is missing some. In the table there are 490,000 or so clones, roughly nine tenths of which are singletons. The sample comprised PBMCs or T cells enriched from blood (not recorded which). The receptor set was obtained from a woman aged 55-69 years who had recovered from COVID-19. CDR3s include the opening cysteine and the closing phenylalanine or tryptophan. The D gene is left open where the match is weak. The size entry is marked missing in some rows and otherwise reads once, few, many or a size class.

abundance | j_gene | v_gene | d_gene | CDR3aa | CDR3nt
- | TRBJ2-5 | TRBV5-8 | - | CASNSIPQGSQETQYF | TGTGCCAGCAACTCAATCCCACAGGGTTCGCAAGAGACCCAGTACTTC
- | TRBJ2-2 | TRBV6-5 | - | CASRRGTYGTGELFF | TGTGCCAGCAGGAGGGGGACATACGGCACCGGGGAGCTGTTTTTT
- | TRBJ2-1 | TRBV7-2 | TRBD2 | CASSLATSGGFYNEQFF | TGTGCCAGCAGCTTAGCGACTAGCGGGGGATTCTACAATGAGCAGTTCTTC
- | TRBJ2-1 | TRBV7-2 | - | CASSPLTRPAEQFF | TGTGCCAGCAGCCCGCTGACTAGGCCCGCTGAGCAGTTCTTC
- | TRBJ2-1 | TRBV11-2 | TRBD1 | CASSSGQPNEQFF | TGTGCCAGCAGCTCGGGACAGCCAAATGAGCAGTTCTTC
- | TRBJ1-6 | TRBV6-6 | - | CASSPRGGGSSYNSPLHF | TGTGCCAGCAGTCCCAGGGGCGGGGGGAGCTCCTATAATTCACCCCTCCACTTT
- | TRBJ1-4 | TRBV18 | - | CASSPVTALGAQKLFF | TGTGCCAGCTCACCGGTCACGGCTCTTGGGGCGCAAAAACTGTTTTTT
- | TRBJ1-5 | TRBV2 | TRBD1 | CASTRSPGGTNQPQHF | TGTGCCAGCACCCGAAGCCCAGGGGGGACCAATCAGCCCCAGCATTTT
- | TRBJ2-3 | TRBV5-1 | - | CASSLVHSTDTQYF | TGCGCCAGCAGCTTGGTACATTCCACAGATACGCAGTATTTT
- | TRBJ1-6 | TRBV11-3 | - | CASSLGGSTYDSPLHF | TGTGCCAGCAGCTTGGGCGGGAGTACCTATGATTCACCCCTCCACTTT
- | TRBJ1-5 | TRBV12-3/TRBV12-4 | - | CASSFQYNQPQHF | TGTGCCAGCAGTTTTCAGTACAATCAGCCCCAGCATTTT
- | TRBJ2-5 | TRBV5-1 | TRBD2 | CASSCDGTSGGAGVGAEETQYF | TGCGCCAGCAGCTGCGATGGGACTAGCGGGGGAGCCGGGGTGGGAGCTGAAGAGACCCAGTACTTC
once | TRBJ2-3 | TRBV11-3 | - | CASSLGQTVDTQYF | TGTGCCAGCAGCTTAGGACAAACTGTGGATACGCAGTATTTT
- | TRBJ1-2 | TRBV19 | - | CASNPSFANYGYTF | TGTGCCAGTAATCCGAGCTTCGCGAACTATGGCTACACCTTC
once | TRBJ1-1 | TRBV12-5 | - | CASGNPNRGPTEAFF | TGTGCTAGTGGGAACCCAAATCGAGGGCCCACTGAAGCTTTCTTT
- | TRBJ2-2 | TRBV11-3 | - | CASSFGGTSSGELFF | TGTGCCAGCAGCTTTGGAGGGACCTCCTCCGGGGAGCTGTTTTTT
- | TRBJ2-5 | TRBV27 | - | CASRVLSGIQETQYF | TGTGCCAGCCGTGTACTTTCGGGGATTCAAGAGACCCAGTACTTC
- | TRBJ2-5 | TRBV6-1 | TRBD2 | CASSGSSGGALLETQYF | TGTGCCAGCAGTGGCTCTAGCGGGGGGGCACTTTTGGAGACCCAGTACTTC
- | TRBJ2-2 | TRBV5-1 | - | CASQPRLQGTGELFF | TGCGCCAGCCAACCCCGACTACAGGGCACCGGGGAGCTGTTTTTT
- | TRBJ2-1 | TRBV20-1 | - | CSARKLGEQFF | TGCAGTGCTAGAAAGCTAGGCGAGCAGTTCTTC
- | TRBJ1-3 | TRBV5-5 | TRBD1 | CASSLADRDTIYF | TGTGCCAGCAGCTTGGCCGACAGGGACACCATATATTTT
- | TRBJ2-5 | TRBV24-1 | TRBD2 | CATSDSGRGETQYF | TGTGCCACCAGTGACTCAGGGAGGGGAGAGACCCAGTACTTC
- | TRBJ2-5 | TRBV4-2 | - | CASSQDSRDTGEETQYF | TGTGCCAGCAGCCAAGACAGCCGGGACACTGGGGAAGAGACCCAGTACTTC
- | TRBJ1-2 | TRBV27 | TRBD1 | CASSDTGVSGYTF | TGTGCCAGCAGTGATACAGGGGTTTCTGGCTACACCTTC
- | TRBJ1-1 | TRBV5-1 | - | CASSLGWASNTEAFF | TGCGCCAGCAGCTTGGGGTGGGCGTCGAACACTGAAGCTTTCTTT
- | TRBJ2-2 | TRBV11-2 | TRBD2 | CASSLGGVTGELFF | TGTGCCAGCAGCTTGGGAGGGGTGACCGGGGAGCTGTTTTTT
- | TRBJ1-5 | TRBV3-1/TRBV3-2 | - | CASSQGWQNNQPQHF | TGTGCCAGCAGCCAAGGATGGCAGAACAATCAGCCCCAGCATTTT
- | TRBJ2-1 | TRBV24-1 | TRBD1 | CATSAFGGQGTHEQFF | TGTGCCACCAGTGCTTTCGGGGGACAGGGCACCCATGAGCAGTTCTTC
- | TRBJ1-3 | TRBV28 | - | CASCLRQFSGNTIYF | TGTGCCAGCTGCCTCAGACAGTTCTCTGGAAACACCATATATTTT
- | TRBJ2-3 | TRBV24-1 | TRBD2 | CATSDSGLATDTQYF | TGTGCCACCAGCGACTCGGGACTAGCCACAGATACGCAGTATTTT
- | TRBJ1-2 | TRBV19 | - | CASSIVYREVYGYTF | TGTGCCAGTAGTATAGTATACAGGGAAGTCTATGGCTACACCTTC
- | TRBJ2-7 | TRBV12-3/TRBV12-4 | - | CASSLVANYEQYF | TGTGCCAGCAGTTTAGTAGCCAACTACGAGCAGTACTTC
- | TRBJ1-5 | TRBV4-1 | - | CASSQDGQSPYSNQPQHF | TGCGCCAGCAGCCAGGATGGACAGAGCCCGTATAGCAATCAGCCCCAGCATTTT
- | TRBJ2-3 | TRBV2 | - | CASSDGPDTQYF | TGTGCCAGCAGTGATGGCCCAGATACGCAGTATTTT
- | TRBJ1-1 | TRBV2 | TRBD1 | CASSERETGEKSTEAFF | TGTGCCAGCAGTGAAAGGGAGACAGGGGAAAAAAGCACTGAAGCTTTCTTT
- | TRBJ2-4 | TRBV3-1/TRBV3-2 | - | CASGLQVAKNIQYF | TGTGCCAGCGGCTTACAGGTAGCCAAAAACATTCAGTACTTC
- | TRBJ2-1 | TRBV7-2 | - | CASSLRTGPNEQFF | TGTGCCAGCAGCCTGCGCACAGGCCCAAATGAGCAGTTCTTC
- | TRBJ1-5 | TRBV6-5 | - | CASSSMGQGRQPQHF | TGTGCCAGCAGTTCTATGGGGCAGGGTCGTCAGCCCCAGCATTTT
- | TRBJ1-4 | TRBV5-6 | TRBD1 | CASSKGQLNEKLFF | TGTGCCAGCAGCAAGGGACAGCTTAATGAAAAACTGTTTTTT
- | TRBJ1-5 | TRBV7-9 | TRBD1 | CASSLDRQGGDQPQHF | TGTGCCAGCAGCTTAGATCGACAGGGGGGCGATCAGCCCCAGCATTTT
- | TRBJ1-6 | TRBV9 | - | CASSVGTGWTPLHF | TGTGCCAGCAGCGTAGGCACAGGGTGGACACCCCTCCACTTT
- | TRBJ1-1 | TRBV6-4 | - | CASSPRVNTEAFF | TGTGCCAGCAGTCCCAGGGTGAACACTGAAGCTTTCTTT
- | TRBJ1-1 | TRBV18 | TRBD1 | CASSPGQGLMNTEAFF | TGTGCCAGCTCACCCGGACAGGGCCTCATGAACACTGAAGCTTTCTTT
- | TRBJ1-6 | TRBV27 | TRBD1 | CASSLGTGFSPLHF | TGTGCCAGCAGTTTGGGGACAGGGTTTTCACCCCTCCACTTT
once | TRBJ2-1 | TRBV3-1/TRBV3-2 | TRBD2 | CASGGLAATYNEQFF | TGTGCCAGCGGGGGACTAGCGGCTACCTACAATGAGCAGTTCTTC
- | TRBJ1-5 | TRBV2 | - | CASSVTAHNQPQHF | TGTGCCAGCAGTGTGACAGCCCACAATCAGCCCCAGCATTTT
- | TRBJ1-1 | TRBV16 | - | CASSHPTPLNTEAFF | TGTGCCAGCAGCCACCCGACTCCTCTAAACACTGAAGCTTTCTTT
- | TRBJ1-1 | TRBV9 | - | CASSPEALPITEAFF | TGTGCCAGCAGCCCCGAGGCCTTACCAATCACTGAAGCTTTCTTT
few | TRBJ2-1 | TRBV11-2 | TRBD2 | CASSLALAGNNEQFF | TGTGCCAGCAGCTTAGCCCTAGCGGGGAACAATGAGCAGTTCTTC
- | TRBJ2-1 | TRBV13 | TRBD2 | CASSLFRAGDENEQFF | TGTGCCAGCAGCTTGTTTCGAGCGGGGGATGAGAATGAGCAGTTCTTC
- | TRBJ1-5 | TRBV21-1 | - | CATTQNQPQHF | TGTGCCACCACTCAAAATCAGCCCCAGCATTTT
- | TRBJ2-3 | TRBV3-1/TRBV3-2 | - | CASSQEPVMQHTDTQYF | TGTGCCAGCAGCCAAGAACCAGTTATGCAACACACAGATACGCAGTATTTT
once | TRBJ1-4 | TRBV7-8 | - | CASSRRTVATNEKLFF | TGTGCCAGCAGCCGACGGACAGTTGCAACTAATGAAAAACTGTTTTTT
- | TRBJ1-2 | TRBV19 | TRBD1 | CASKGPTGGENYGYTF | TGTGCCAGTAAGGGACCTACAGGGGGAGAAAACTATGGCTACACCTTC
- | TRBJ1-4 | TRBV7-8 | TRBD1 | CASSGGYRGLGRTNEKLFF | TGTGCCAGCAGCGGGGGTTACAGGGGGCTTGGGCGAACTAATGAAAAACTGTTTTTT